This T cell receptor beta chain stems from a study of early T cells in non-severe SARS-CoV-2 infection (TCRdb year 2021). For the wider study: Because TCR sequencing relied on bulk RNA taken from unsorted whole blood, pairing of alpha and beta chains was not possible.

Study-wide findings and limitations: VDJdb matching was skewed toward anti-spike CD8 responses, so virus-specific expansions were likely underestimated and private and CD4 specificities were missed.

Libraries were constructed by 5' RACE. The sample was run on a NextSeq 500. In the TCR library protocol, unique molecular identifiers were attached to individual cDNA molecules to correct for PCR bias and sequencing error. Sequencing covered both TCR alpha and beta chains, and within each sample the abundances of alpha and beta sequences were tightly co-correlated. The source study handled its data this way. Decombinator V4 was used to perform V gene, J gene and CDR3 annotation of TCR sequences. Expanded TCRs were defined as changing significantly between any two time points under a Poisson model with p below 0.0001. TCR abundances were normalised to the total number of TCRs sequenced per sample and expressed as counts per million. MAIT TCRs were defined by TRAV1-2 paired with TRAJ12, TRAJ20 or TRAJ33, and iNKT TCRs by TRAV10 paired with TRAJ18. VDJdb, accessed on 1 November 2021, was searched for TCRs annotated for CMV, EBV and SARS-CoV-2, and TCRs annotated for more than one antigen were excluded. The public reads were run again by TCRdb, first through fastp at Q25 and then through MiXCR, and only productive beta chains were kept. All rows with the same CDR3 protein become a single entry with the most common DNA and genes. TCRdb's processing, not the study's, gives the V and J calls here. The sample table holds 25,000 to 35,000 distinct CDR3 sequences, of which roughly 5.7% were seen once. Of the sample, 5% to 6.5% falls within the top ten clones.

This clonotype was seen repeatedly, ten times or more. No antigen is known for it. No much larger clonotype is one base removed from it; base qualities were not supplied. The study was a case-control design nested within a healthcare worker cohort in London, UK, with weekly nasopharyngeal swab PCR tests and blood sampling. Healthcare workers were recruited during the week of the UK lockdown, between 23 and 31 March 2020, and followed weekly for up to roughly 15 weeks. From a lookup of the germline V gene, CDR1 and CDR2 are KGHSH and LQKENI. The germline V end is reduced by 4 bases and the J end by 2 bases; junction bases left unmatched: 4. The CDR3 numbers 15 residues from cysteine through phenylalanine. CDR3 DNA is the only sequence kept; it has 45 bases, read in frame from the first base.

The source is an adult who was a healthcare worker with PCR-confirmed SARS-CoV-2 infection or an uninfected control (not recorded which). Sequenced input: whole blood. Recombination connected TRBV18 to TRBJ2-1; 8 middle bases align to TRBD1. The CDR3 here reads CASSQDRATYNEQFF. DNA sequence: TGTGCCAGCTCACAGGACAGGGCAACCTACAATGAGCAGTTCTTC.